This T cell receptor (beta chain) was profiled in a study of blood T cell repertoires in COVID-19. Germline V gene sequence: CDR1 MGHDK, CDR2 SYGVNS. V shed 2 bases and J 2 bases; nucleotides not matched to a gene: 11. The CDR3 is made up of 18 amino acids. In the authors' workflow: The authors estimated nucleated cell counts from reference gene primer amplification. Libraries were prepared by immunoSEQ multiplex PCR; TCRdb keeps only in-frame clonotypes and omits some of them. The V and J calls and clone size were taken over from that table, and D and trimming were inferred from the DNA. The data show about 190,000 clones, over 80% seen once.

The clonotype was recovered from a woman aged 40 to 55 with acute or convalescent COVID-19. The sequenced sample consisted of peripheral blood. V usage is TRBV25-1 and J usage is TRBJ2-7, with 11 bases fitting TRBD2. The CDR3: CASSEGIKLAGETYEQYF. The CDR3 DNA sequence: TGTGCCAGCAGTGAAGGAATCAAACTAGCGGGAGAGACCTACGAGCAGTACTTC.